This record concerns one T cell receptor beta chain sequence. Its antigen is unknown. The data derive from a study of shared clonotypes between healthy human individuals. The donor population consisted of healthy HIV-negative adults with no recent acute infections or vaccinations. Study-wide points: Clonotype sharing among donors likely depends on sequencing depth. Limitation of the genetic and exposure-history diversity represented came from the few donors.

Sequenced by immunoSEQ multiplex PCR; TCRdb stores in-frame clones only, minus some. The table records approximately 82,000 clones, 60% to 80% of them present only once. Sample: memory CD8+ T cells sorted from blood. The subset here: CD45RO+ cells pooled with CCR7-negative TemRA cells. The source is a man aged 30-40 years in good health.

The DNA for the CDR3 is TGTGCCAGCAGCTTGGGTAGCGGCTCCTACGAGCAGTACTTC. Amino acid sequence: CASSLGSGSYEQYF. The V and J genes are TRBV5-6 and TRBJ2-7; D possibly corresponds to TRBD2 (6 bases). CDR1 is SGHDT, CDR2 YYEEEE, per germline. V was shortened by 0 bases and J by 0 bases, with 7 bases between the two germline ends. This CDR3 comprises 14 residues.